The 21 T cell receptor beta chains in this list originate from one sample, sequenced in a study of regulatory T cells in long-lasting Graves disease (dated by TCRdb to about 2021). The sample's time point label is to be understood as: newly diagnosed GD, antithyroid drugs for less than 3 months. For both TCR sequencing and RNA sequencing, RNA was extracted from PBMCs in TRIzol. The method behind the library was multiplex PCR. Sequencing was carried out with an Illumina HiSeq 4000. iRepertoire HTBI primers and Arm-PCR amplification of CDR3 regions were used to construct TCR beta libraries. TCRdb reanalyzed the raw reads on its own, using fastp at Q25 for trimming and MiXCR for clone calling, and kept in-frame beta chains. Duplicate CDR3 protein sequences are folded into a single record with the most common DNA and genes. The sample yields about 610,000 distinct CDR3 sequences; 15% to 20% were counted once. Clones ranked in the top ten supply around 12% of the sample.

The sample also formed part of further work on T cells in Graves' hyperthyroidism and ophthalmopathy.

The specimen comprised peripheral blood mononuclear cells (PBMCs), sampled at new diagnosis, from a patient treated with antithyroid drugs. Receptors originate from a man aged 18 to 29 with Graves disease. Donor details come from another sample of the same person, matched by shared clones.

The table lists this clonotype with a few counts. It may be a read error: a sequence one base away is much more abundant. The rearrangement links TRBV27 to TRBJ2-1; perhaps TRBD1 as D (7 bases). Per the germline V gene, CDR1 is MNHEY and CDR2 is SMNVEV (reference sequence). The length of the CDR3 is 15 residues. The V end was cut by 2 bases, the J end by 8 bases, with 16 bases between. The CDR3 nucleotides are TGTGCCAGCAGTTTAGCCAGGGGGGACGGGGATGAGCAGTTCTTC. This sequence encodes CASSLARGDGDEQFF.

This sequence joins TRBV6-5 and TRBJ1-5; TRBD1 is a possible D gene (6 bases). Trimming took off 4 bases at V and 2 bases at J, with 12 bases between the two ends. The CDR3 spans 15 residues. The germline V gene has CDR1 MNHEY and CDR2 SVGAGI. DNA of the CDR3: TGTGCCAGCAGTTTGATCAGGGGTGGCAATCAGCCCCAGCATTTT. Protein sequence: CASSLIRGGNQPQHF.

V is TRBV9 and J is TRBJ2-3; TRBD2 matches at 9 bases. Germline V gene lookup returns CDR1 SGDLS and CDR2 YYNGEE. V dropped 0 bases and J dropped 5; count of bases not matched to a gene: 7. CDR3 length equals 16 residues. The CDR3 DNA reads TGTGCCAGCAGCGTAGAGGCGGGAGGGCGAGGAGATACGCAGTATTTT. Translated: CASSVEAGGRGDTQYF. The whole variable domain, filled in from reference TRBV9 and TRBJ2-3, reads DSGVTQTPKHLITATGQRVTLRCSPRSGDLSVYWYQQSLDQGLQFLIQYYNGEERAKGNILERFSAQQFPDLHSELNLSSLELGDSALYFCASSVEAGGRGDTQYFGPGTRLTVL.

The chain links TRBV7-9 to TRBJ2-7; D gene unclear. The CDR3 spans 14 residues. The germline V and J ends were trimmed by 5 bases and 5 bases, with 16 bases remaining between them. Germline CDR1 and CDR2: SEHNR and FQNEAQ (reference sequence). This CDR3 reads CASSRFFSSDEQYF. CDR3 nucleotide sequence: TGTGCCAGCAGCCGTTTTTTCTCATCCGACGAGCAGTACTTC.

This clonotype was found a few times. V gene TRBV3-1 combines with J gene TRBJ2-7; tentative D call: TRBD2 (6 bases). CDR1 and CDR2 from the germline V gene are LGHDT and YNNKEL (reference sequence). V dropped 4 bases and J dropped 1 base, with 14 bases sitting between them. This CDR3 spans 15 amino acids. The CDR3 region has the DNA TGTGCCAGCAGCCCTACCGGGACTTCTTCCTACGAGCAGTACTTC. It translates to CASSPTGTSSYEQYF.

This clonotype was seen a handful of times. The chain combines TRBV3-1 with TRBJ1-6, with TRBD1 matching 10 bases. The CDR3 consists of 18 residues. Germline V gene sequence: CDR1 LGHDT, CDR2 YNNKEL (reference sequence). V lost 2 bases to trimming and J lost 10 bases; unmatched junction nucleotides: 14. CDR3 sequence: CASSQSLGTGAPGSPLHF. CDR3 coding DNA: TGTGCCAGCAGCCAATCCCTTGGGACAGGGGCCCCCGGGTCACCCCTCCACTTT. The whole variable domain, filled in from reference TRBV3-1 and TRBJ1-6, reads DTAVSQTPKYLVTQMGNDKSIKCEQNLGHDTMYWYKQDSKKFLKIMFSYNNKELIINETVPNRFSPKSPDKAHLNLHINSLELGDSAVYFCASSQSLGTGAPGSPLHFGNGTRLTVT.

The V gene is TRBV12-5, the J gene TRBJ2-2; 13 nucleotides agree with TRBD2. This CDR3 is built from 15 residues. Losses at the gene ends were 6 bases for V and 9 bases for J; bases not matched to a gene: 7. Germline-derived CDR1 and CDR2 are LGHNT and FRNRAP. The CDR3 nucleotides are TGTGCTAGTGGACTCCTGACTAGCGGGAGGAGGGAGCTGTTTTTT. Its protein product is CASGLLTSGRRELFF.

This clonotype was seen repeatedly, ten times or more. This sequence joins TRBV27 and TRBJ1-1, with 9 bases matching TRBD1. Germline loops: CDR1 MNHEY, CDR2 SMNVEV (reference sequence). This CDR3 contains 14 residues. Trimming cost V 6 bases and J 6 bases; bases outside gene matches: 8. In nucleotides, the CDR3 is TGTGCCAGCAGGGACAGGGGAAGTAGAGCTGAAGCTTTCTTT. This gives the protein CASRDRGSRAEAFF.

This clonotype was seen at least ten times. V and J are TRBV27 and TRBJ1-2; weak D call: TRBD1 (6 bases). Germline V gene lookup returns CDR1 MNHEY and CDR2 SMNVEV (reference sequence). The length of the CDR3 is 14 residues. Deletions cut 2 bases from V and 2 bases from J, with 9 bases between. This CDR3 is CASSLLGGNYGYTF. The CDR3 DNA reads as TGTGCCAGCAGTTTACTAGGGGGGAACTATGGCTACACCTTC.

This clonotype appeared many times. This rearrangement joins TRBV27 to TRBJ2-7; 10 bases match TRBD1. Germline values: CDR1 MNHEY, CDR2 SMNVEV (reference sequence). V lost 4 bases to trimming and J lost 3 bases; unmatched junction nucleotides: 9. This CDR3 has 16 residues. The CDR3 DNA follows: TGTGCCAGCAGTTCTTCCTCCGGGACAGGGGTCTACGAGCAGTACTTC. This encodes CASSSSSGTGVYEQYF.

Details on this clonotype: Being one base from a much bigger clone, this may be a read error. The CDR3 protein is CASSERDSYYEQFF. CDR3 nucleotides: TGTGCCAGCAGTGAAAGGGACAGCTACTACGAGCAGTTCTTC. The rearrangement links TRBV2 to TRBJ2-1; TRBD1 matches 7 bases. Germline assignment: CDR1 SNHLY and CDR2 FYNNEI. This CDR3 contains 14 residues. V gave up 2 bases and J gave up 10 bases; unmatched junction bases: 8.

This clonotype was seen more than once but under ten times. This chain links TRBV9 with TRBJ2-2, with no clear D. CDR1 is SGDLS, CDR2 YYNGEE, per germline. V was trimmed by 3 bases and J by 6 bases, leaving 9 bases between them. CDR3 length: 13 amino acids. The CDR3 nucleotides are TGTGCCAGCAGCGGATTAGTGGCCGGGGAGCTGTTTTTT. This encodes CASSGLVAGELFF.

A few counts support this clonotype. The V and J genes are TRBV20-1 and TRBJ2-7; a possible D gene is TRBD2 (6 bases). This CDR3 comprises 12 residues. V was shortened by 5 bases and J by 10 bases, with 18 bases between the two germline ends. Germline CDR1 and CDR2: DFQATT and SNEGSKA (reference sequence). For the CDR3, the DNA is TGCAGTGCTGAACCCTTTGGGGGGTCACAGTACTTC. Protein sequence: CSAEPFGGSQYF.

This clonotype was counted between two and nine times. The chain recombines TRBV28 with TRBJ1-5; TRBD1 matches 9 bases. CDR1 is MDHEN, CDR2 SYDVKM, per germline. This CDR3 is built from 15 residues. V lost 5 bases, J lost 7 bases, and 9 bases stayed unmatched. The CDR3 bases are TGTGCCAGCAGTACGCCGGGACAGGGCAGACAGCCCCAGCATTTT. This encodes CASSTPGQGRQPQHF.

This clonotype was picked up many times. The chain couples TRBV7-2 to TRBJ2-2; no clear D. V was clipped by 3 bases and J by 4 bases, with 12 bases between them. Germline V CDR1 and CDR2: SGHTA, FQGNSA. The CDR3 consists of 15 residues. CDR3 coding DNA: TGTGCCAGCAGCTTGGCCAGGTTTATCACCGGGGAGCTGTTTTTT. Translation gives CASSLARFITGELFF.

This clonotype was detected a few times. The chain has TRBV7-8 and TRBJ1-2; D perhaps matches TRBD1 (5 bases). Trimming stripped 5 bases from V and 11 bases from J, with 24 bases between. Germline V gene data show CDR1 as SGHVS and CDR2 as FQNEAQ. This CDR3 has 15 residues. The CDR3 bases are TGTGCCAGCAGCCATCGAACCGGGACTCCCGAGGGATACACCTTC. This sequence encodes CASSHRTGTPEGYTF.

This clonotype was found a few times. CDR3 in amino acids: CASSSGLLSGANVLTF. CDR3 bases: TGTGCCAGTAGTTCGGGACTCCTCTCTGGGGCCAACGTCCTGACTTTC. V gene TRBV19 combines with J gene TRBJ2-6; maybe TRBD2 (6 bases). The CDR3 totals 16 residues. Germline CDR1 is LNHDA and CDR2 is SQIVND (reference sequence). Trimming removed 5 bases at V and 0 bases at J, with 11 bases between.

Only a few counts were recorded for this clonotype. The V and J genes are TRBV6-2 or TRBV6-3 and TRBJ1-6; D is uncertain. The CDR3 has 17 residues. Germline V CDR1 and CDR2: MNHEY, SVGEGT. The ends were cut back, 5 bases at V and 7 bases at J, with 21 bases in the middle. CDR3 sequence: CASSPVGNRLENSPLHF. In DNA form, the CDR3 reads TGTGCCAGCAGTCCCGTAGGTAACCGGCTTGAGAATTCACCCCTCCACTTT.

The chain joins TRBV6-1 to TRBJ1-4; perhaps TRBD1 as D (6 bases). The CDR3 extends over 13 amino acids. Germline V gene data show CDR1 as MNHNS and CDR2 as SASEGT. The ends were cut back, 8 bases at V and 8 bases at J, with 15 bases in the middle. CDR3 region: CASQNRVGEKLFF. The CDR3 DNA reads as TGTGCCAGCCAGAACAGGGTAGGCGAAAAACTGTTTTTT.

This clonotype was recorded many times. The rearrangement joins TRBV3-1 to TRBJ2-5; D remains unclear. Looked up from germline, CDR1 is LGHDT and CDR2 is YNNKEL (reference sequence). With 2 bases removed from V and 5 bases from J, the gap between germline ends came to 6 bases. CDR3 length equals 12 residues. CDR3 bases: TGTGCCAGCAGCCAATCTCGGGAGACCCAGTACTTC. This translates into CASSQSRETQYF.

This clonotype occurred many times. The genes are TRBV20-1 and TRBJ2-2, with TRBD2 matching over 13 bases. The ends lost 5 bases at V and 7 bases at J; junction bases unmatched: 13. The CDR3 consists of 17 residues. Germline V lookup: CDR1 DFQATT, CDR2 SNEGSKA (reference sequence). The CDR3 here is CSARAGTSGMEGGELFF. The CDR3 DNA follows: TGCAGTGCTCGAGCCGGGACTAGCGGGATGGAGGGCGGGGAGCTGTTTTTT.